This passage covers 19 T cell receptor beta chains from one sample sequenced in a study of identical twins. TCRdb re-called the 5' RACE reads with MiXCR, one entry per CDR3 protein. The sample records around 960,000 distinct CDR3 sequences, approximately 13% being singletons. These same data were also listed under a study on yellow fever vaccine responses in identical twins.

The sequencing sample was made of PBMCs. The receptors here all came from a woman aged 18-29 years in good health.

The chain joins TRBV6-5 to TRBJ2-1; possibly TRBD1 for D (6 bases). This CDR3 comprises 16 residues. The germline V gene has CDR1 MNHEY and CDR2 SVGAGI. Trimming took off 7 bases at V and 1 base at J, with 17 bases between the two ends. CDR3 protein: CASTSETGLSYNEQFF. The CDR3 DNA follows: TGTGCCAGCACTTCCGAGACAGGCCTTTCCTACAATGAGCAGTTCTTC.

This clonotype has just a few counts. The chain couples TRBV7-3 to TRBJ2-3; 16 bases agree with TRBD2. CDR3 length: 17 amino acids. Germline CDR1 SGHTA, CDR2 FQGTGA. Trimming cost V 5 bases and J 6 bases; bases outside gene matches: 8. The CDR3 loop is CASSPGTSGRAWDTQYF. The CDR3 bases are TGTGCCAGCAGCCCCGGGACTAGCGGGAGGGCCTGGGATACGCAGTATTTT.

The chain recombines TRBV7-9 with TRBJ2-2, with D unclear. The CDR3 sequence is 14 residues long. Trimming stripped 4 bases from V and 4 bases from J, with 10 bases between. CDR1 and CDR2 (germline): SEHNR, FQNEAQ (reference sequence). Here the CDR3 DNA reads TGTGCCAGCAGCTCAACCACAGCCACCGGGGAGCTGTTTTTT. Its protein is CASSSTTATGELFF. Variable domain in full (rest from reference TRBV7-9 and TRBJ2-2): DTGVSQNPRHKITKRGQNVTFRCDPISEHNRLYWYRQTLGQGPEFLTYFQNEAQLEKSRLLSDRFSAERPKGSFSTLEIQRTEQGDSAMYLCASSSTTATGELFFGEGSRLTVL.

The table lists this clonotype with a few counts. An end of the junction does not agree with germline; a read error may underlie this. The chain recombines TRBV27 with TRBJ2-3, with D perhaps assigned TRBD1 or TRBD2 (6 bases each). In germline, CDR1 is MNHEY, CDR2 SMNVEV (reference sequence). The CDR3 is 17 amino acids. The CDR3 nucleotides read TGTGCCAGCAGTGCCATAACAGGGATCGGGAGCAGAGATACGCAGTATTTT. Residues: CASSAITGIGSRDTQYF.

This clonotype was detected only a few times. The genes are TRBV7-9 and TRBJ2-2; D is undetermined. Trimming left V 5 bases short and J 7 bases short, with 8 bases between. The CDR3 has 12 residues. Germline V gives CDR1 SEHNR, CDR2 FQNEAQ (reference sequence). The CDR3 is CASSIVFGELFF. CDR3 nucleotides: TGTGCCAGCAGCATAGTGTTCGGGGAGCTGTTTTTT. Filled out from reference TRBV7-9 and TRBJ2-2, the complete variable domain reads DTGVSQNPRHKITKRGQNVTFRCDPISEHNRLYWYRQTLGQGPEFLTYFQNEAQLEKSRLLSDRFSAERPKGSFSTLEIQRTEQGDSAMYLCASSIVFGELFFGEGSRLTVL.

This sequence joins TRBV7-8 and TRBJ1-5; no firm D call. The CDR3 is 15 residues long. The ends were cut back, 5 bases at V and 1 base at J, with 12 bases in the middle. Germline V gives CDR1 SGHVS, CDR2 FQNEAQ. This chain's CDR3 is CASSQYRESNQPQHF. The DNA for the CDR3 is TGTGCCAGCAGCCAATACCGGGAAAGCAATCAGCCCCAGCATTTT.

This chain joins TRBV2 and TRBJ2-3, with 7 bases lining up with TRBD1. CDR1 SNHLY and CDR2 FYNNEI come from the germline V gene. The CDR3 is 18 amino acids. V shed 8 bases, J shed 1 base, and the junction held 18 bases outside the gene matches. DNA of the CDR3: TGTGCCAGCGTTTACTCACTCCTACAGGGGACCCGCACAGATACGCAGTATTTT. Translated, it gives CASVYSLLQGTRTDTQYF.

The chain combines TRBV5-4 with TRBJ2-5; possibly TRBD2 for D (7 bases). CDR3 length: 15 residues. Per the germline V gene, CDR1 is SGHNT and CDR2 is YYREEE (reference sequence). Trimming left V 4 bases short and J 2 bases short, with 15 bases between. The CDR3 here is CASSRGGRGQETQYF. The CDR3 region has the DNA TGTGCCAGCAGCCGAGGGGGGAGGGGTCAAGAGACCCAGTACTTC.

This clonotype was counted at least ten times. V gene TRBV4-2 combines with J gene TRBJ2-6; D not resolved. CDR3 length: 17 amino acids. V gave up 0 bases and J gave up 0 bases, with 9 bases separating them. Germline V gene lookup returns CDR1 LGHNA and CDR2 YNFKEQ. DNA for the CDR3: TGTGCCAGCAGCCAAGATCTTTTAGCCTCTGGGGCCAACGTCCTGACTTTC. Its protein product is CASSQDLLASGANVLTF.

At least ten counts were recorded for this clonotype. The chain is built from TRBV20-1 and TRBJ1-1, with 8 bases that match TRBD1. The junction had 10 bases not matched to a gene; V was cut back by 2 bases and J by 8 bases. This CDR3 has 14 amino acids. The germline gives CDR1 DFQATT, CDR2 SNEGSKA (reference sequence). CDR3 loop: CSARHRGWAVEAFF. In nucleotides, the CDR3 is TGCAGTGCTAGACACAGGGGGTGGGCGGTGGAAGCTTTCTTT.

In its sample, this clonotype was seen a few times. The rearrangement links TRBV2 to TRBJ2-4; possibly TRBD2 for D (6 bases). Germline V gives CDR1 SNHLY, CDR2 FYNNEI. Trimming took 4 bases from V and 7 from J, leaving 14 bases between them. CDR3 length: 14 residues. This chain's CDR3 is CASSVEGSGNIQYF. In DNA form, the CDR3 reads TGTGCCAGCAGTGTAGAAGGGAGCGGGAACATTCAGTACTTC.

The V and J genes are TRBV2 and TRBJ2-3; 12 nucleotides match TRBD2. CDR3 length equals 18 residues. Germline CDR1 and CDR2: SNHLY and FYNNEI. The CDR3 nucleotides read TGTACCTTCTGTTTCCCCCTCGGACTAGCGGGGACCACAGATACGCAGTATTTT. Amino acids: CTFCFPLGLAGTTDTQYF.

The J gene is TRBJ2-1, the V gene TRBV13, with D unresolved. Germline CDR1 and CDR2: PRHDT and FYEKMQ (reference sequence). V dropped 0 bases and J dropped 9 bases, with 12 bases sitting between them. The CDR3 totals 14 residues. The CDR3: CASSLGAVSREQFF. CDR3 bases: TGTGCCAGCAGCTTAGGGGCAGTCAGCCGTGAGCAGTTCTTC.

J is TRBJ2-1 and V is TRBV12-3 or TRBV12-4, with a tentative D call TRBD1 (6 bases). The CDR3 runs to 17 residues. V dropped 6 bases and J dropped 8 bases, with 26 bases sitting between them. DNA for the CDR3: TGTGCCAGCAGACTCGGACAGATTGGGCAATCATGGCATGAGCAGTTCTTC. Amino acid sequence: CASRLGQIGQSWHEQFF.

This chain connects TRBV24-1 to TRBJ2-7; D is uncertain. Germline V gene lookup returns CDR1 KGHDR and CDR2 SFDVKD. CDR3 size: 14 residues. In DNA form, the CDR3 reads TGTGAGACACCTAAAATTGACATAGCCTACGAGCAGTACGTC. Its protein product is CETPKIDIAYEQYV.

V is TRBV7-2 and J is TRBJ2-7, with D perhaps TRBD1 (6 bases). CDR3 size: 15 residues. Between the trimmed V and J ends, which lost 2 bases and 4 bases, there was a span of 15 bases. CDR1 SGHTA and CDR2 FQGNSA come from the germline V gene. In DNA form, the CDR3 reads TGTGCCAGCAGCTTATCCACAGGGATAAATTACGAGCAGTACTTC. Translating gives CASSLSTGINYEQYF.

V and J are TRBV9 and TRBJ1-1, with 9 nucleotides matching TRBD1. After removal of 7 bases from V and 0 bases from J, the junction contained 10 bases not matched to a gene. This CDR3 comprises 16 residues. Germline V gene data show CDR1 as SGDLS and CDR2 as YYNGEE. This chain's CDR3 is CASEEGQGLLNTEAFF. CDR3 bases: TGTGCCAGCGAGGAGGGACAGGGTCTTCTGAACACTGAAGCTTTCTTT.

This clonotype was detected only a few times. This chain links TRBV6-4 with TRBJ2-1, with 8 bases that match TRBD2. The junction had 5 bases not matched to a gene; V was cut back by 0 bases and J by 7 bases. This CDR3 contains 15 residues. Germline V gene lookup returns CDR1 MRHNA and CDR2 SNTAGT. In nucleotides, the CDR3 is TGTGCCAGCAGTGACTCGAGAGCGGGAGTTAATGAGCAGTTCTTC. As protein: CASSDSRAGVNEQFF.

In DNA, the CDR3 is TGCGCCAGCAGCTTGGAAATCTCTGGGGCCAACGTCCTGACTTTC. Protein: CASSLEISGANVLTF. This sequence joins TRBV5-1 and TRBJ2-6; no reliable D call. Trimming shortened V by 0 bases and J by 0 bases, and 4 bases separated the two germline ends. CDR1 and CDR2 (germline): SGHRS, YFSETQ. The CDR3 runs to 15 residues. The whole variable domain, filled in from reference TRBV5-1 and TRBJ2-6, reads KAGVTQTPRYLIKTRGQQVTLSCSPISGHRSVSWYQQTPGQGLQFLFEYFSETQRNKGNFPGRFSGRQFSNSRSEMNVSTLELGDSALYLCASSLEISGANVLTFGAGSRLTVL.